This TCR beta chain was obtained from a study of T-cell reconstitution after alpha-beta-depleted transplantation in children. Germline CDR1 SGHTA, CDR2 FQGTGA. With 5 bases removed from V and 6 bases from J, the gap between germline ends came to 22 bases. The CDR3 has 16 residues. During its preparation, the TCRbeta library received unique molecular identifiers. TCRdb re-called the PCR reads with MiXCR, one entry per CDR3 protein. The sample yields hundreds of thousands of distinct CDR3 sequences, 10% to 15% seen once. Sequences were derived from PBMCs, sampled from the stem cell graft. This chain uses TRBV7-3 with TRBJ1-1; D is possibly TRBD1 (5 bases). The clonotype was recovered from a human donor who donated a stem cell graft to a child with Fanconi anemia. This chain's CDR3 is CASSPYTGEGFSEAFF. In nucleotides, the CDR3 is TGTGCCAGCAGCCCTTATACGGGGGAAGGGTTCTCTGAAGCTTTCTTT.